This T cell receptor (beta chain) was documented in a study of blood T cells in healthy people across ages. Study conclusions and caveats: Strong correlation existed between TCR beta diversity and naive T cell percentage. Fewer expanded clones and more diversity marked long-lived versus aged donors.

PCR was performed a second time for about 7 to 11 cycles using a sample-barcoded 5' primer and a J-beta primer mix. Each CDR3 protein is one row after TCRdb ran MiXCR on the 5' RACE reads. The table lists some 920,000 distinct CDR3 sequences, around 54% of them singletons. This clonotype was seen a handful of times. Its cognate antigen is unknown. The germline V and J ends were trimmed by 4 bases and 1 base, with 13 bases remaining between them. CDR1 is LGHNA and CDR2 is YSLEER in the germline V gene. The CDR3 covers 15 residues. This clonotype was obtained from a woman aged 55 to 70 in good health. The sequenced sample was blood. The chain recombines TRBV4-3 with TRBJ2-5; perhaps TRBD1 as D (5 bases). CDR3: CASSPADSFQETQYF. The CDR3 DNA follows: TGCGCCAGCAGCCCGGCAGACAGTTTCCAAGAGACCCAGTACTTC.